These 26 T cell receptor beta chains were all obtained from the same sample, sequenced in a study of shared clonotypes between healthy human individuals. Clones were read by immunoSEQ multiplex PCR, and TCRdb kept only the in-frame ones, dropping some. In the table there are 2,500,000 or so clones, around 90% of which are singletons. The sample comprised naive CD4+ T cells from PBMCs. Subset of the sample: CD45RA+ positively selected. The receptors were sampled from a man aged 18 to 30 in good health. Some clones in this sample may be carry-over from other donors' samples.

For the CDR3, the DNA is TGTGCCAGCAGTGAAACAGGGGGGACAGATACGCAGTATTTT. Encoded protein: CASSETGGTDTQYF. The V gene is TRBV6-1, the J gene TRBJ2-3, with 8 bases aligning to TRBD1. Per germline, CDR1 MNHNS and CDR2 SASEGT. This CDR3 is built from 14 residues. V shed 2 bases and J 3 bases; nucleotides not matched to a gene: 1.

The CDR3 DNA reads TGTGCCAGCAGCTTAGCACAGGGCTACTATGGCTACACCTTC. Amino acids: CASSLAQGYYGYTF. V usage is TRBV7-9 and J usage is TRBJ1-2; D possibly corresponds to TRBD1 (6 bases). The germline V gene encodes CDR1 SEHNR and CDR2 FQNEAQ (reference sequence). CDR3 size: 14 residues. The V end lost 0 bases, the J end lost 3 bases, and 8 bases lay between the germline ends.

The chain uses TRBV6-6 and TRBJ2-7; D call uncertain. There are 12 residues in the CDR3. The germline gives CDR1 MNHNY, CDR2 SVGAGI (reference sequence). Trimming removed 0 bases at V and 6 bases at J, with 6 bases between. The chain's CDR3 is CASSYSGVEQYF. DNA for the CDR3: TGTGCCAGCAGTTACTCGGGCGTCGAGCAGTACTTC.

Regarding this clone: No conserved phenylalanine or tryptophan ends this CDR3, so it is likely a read error. The DNA is omitted, as the CDR3 cannot be located on it reliably, and the CDR3 follows TCRdb's listing. V and J are TRBV4-2 and TRBJ1-2. CDR1 LGHNA and CDR2 YNFKEQ come from the germline V gene. A total of 9 residues make up the CDR3, ends included. CDR3 amino acids: CASSQECRE.

The genes are TRBV18 and TRBJ1-1; tentatively, D is TRBD1 (5 bases). The CDR3 length is 14 residues. Germline loops: CDR1 KGHSH, CDR2 LQKENI. V lost 3 bases and J lost 2, with 10 bases in between. CDR3: CASSPGLSNTEAFF. The CDR3 DNA reads TGTGCCAGCTCACCGGGGCTTAGTAACACTGAAGCTTTCTTT.

Regarding this clone: Sequence at one end of the junction differs from germline and may be a read error. The chain combines TRBV5-1 with TRBJ2-7; the D gene is possibly TRBD2 (5 bases). CDR3 length equals 14 residues. Germline loops: CDR1 SGHRS, CDR2 YFSETQ. The CDR3 reads CASSLAGGRYEQHF. The CDR3 coding sequence is TGCGCCAGCAGCTTGGCAGGCGGGCGGTACGAGCAGCACTTC. Together with reference TRBV5-1 and TRBJ2-7, the CDR3 gives the full variable domain: KAGVTQTPRYLIKTRGQQVTLSCSPISGHRSVSWYQQTPGQGLQFLFEYFSETQRNKGNFPGRFSGRQFSNSRSEMNVSTLELGDSALYLCASSLAGGRYEQHFGPGTRLTVT.

The chain is built from TRBV9 and TRBJ2-3, with TRBD2 matching 7 bases. The CDR3 has 16 amino acids. Germline CDR1 SGDLS, CDR2 YYNGEE. V lost 0 bases, J lost 3 bases, and 7 bases stayed unmatched. This chain's CDR3 is CASSVAFGGRTDTQYF. The CDR3 region has the DNA TGTGCCAGCAGCGTAGCATTCGGCGGGAGAACAGATACGCAGTATTTT.

The chain has TRBV6-4 and TRBJ2-2; D not certain. V lost 8 bases and J 1 base, leaving 11 bases between the germline ends. The CDR3 covers 14 residues. The germline CDR1 and CDR2 sequences are MRHNA and SNTAGT. DNA of the CDR3: TGTGCCAGCTCCACGGGTCTGAACACCGGGGAGCTGTTTTTT. It translates to CASSTGLNTGELFF.

This rearrangement joins TRBV7-9 to TRBJ2-7, with TRBD2 as a possible D gene (5 bases). Trimming left V 2 bases short and J 4 bases short, with 9 bases between. Germline assignment: CDR1 SEHNR and CDR2 FQNEAQ (reference sequence). CDR3 size: 13 residues. The CDR3 reads CASSLNGLYEQYF. As DNA, the CDR3 is TGTGCCAGCAGCTTAAATGGACTTTACGAGCAGTACTTC.

This clone was seen just once. This chain links TRBV14 with TRBJ2-1; 7 bases are a match to TRBD1. The V gene's germline CDR1 is SGHDN and CDR2 FVKESK. Trimming removed 0 bases from V and 4 bases from J; junction bases left unmatched: 12. This CDR3 has 18 residues. Here the CDR3 DNA reads TGTGCCAGCAGCCAAGAGAGACAGGGCCTACGCGGGTACAATGAGCAGTTCTTC. It translates to CASSQERQGLRGYNEQFF. The full variable domain, its missing parts supplied by reference TRBV14 and TRBJ2-1, is EAGVTQFPSHSVIEKGQTVTLRCDPISGHDNLYWYRRVMGKEIKFLLHFVKESKQDESGMPNNRFLAERTGGTYSTLKVQPAELEDSGVYFCASSQERQGLRGYNEQFFGPGTRLTVL.

V is TRBV6-5 and J is TRBJ2-5; 8 bases fit TRBD2. Germline loops: CDR1 MNHEY, CDR2 SVGAGI. The CDR3 consists of 16 residues. V gave up 4 bases and J gave up 5 bases; unmatched junction bases: 12. The chain's CDR3 is CASSWFTSGGEETQYF. CDR3 in DNA: TGTGCCAGCAGTTGGTTCACTAGCGGAGGGGAGGAGACCCAGTACTTC.

As for this clone: The sample has other DNA sequences that encode this CDR3 too. J is TRBJ1-5 and V is TRBV28; 8 bases are a match to TRBD1. The CDR3 contains 15 residues. The trim removed 3 bases at V and 2 bases at J, leaving 3 bases unmatched. Germline lookup yields CDR1 MDHEN and CDR2 SYDVKM. CDR3 bases: TGTGCCAGCAGTTTTGTGACAGGGGGCAATCAGCCCCAGCATTTT. Translated, it gives CASSFVTGGNQPQHF.

The genes are TRBV5-1 and TRBJ2-3; TRBD2 agrees at 12 bases. This CDR3 is 16 amino acids long. The V gene end was trimmed by 0 bases and the J gene end by 4 bases; junction bases not matched to a gene: 3. Germline V gene lookup returns CDR1 SGHRS and CDR2 YFSETQ. The CDR3 loop reads CASSLGLAGEADTQYF. CDR3 DNA: TGCGCCAGCAGCTTGGGACTAGCGGGAGAAGCAGATACGCAGTATTTT.

The chain has TRBV29-1 and TRBJ2-3; D ambiguous. Germline CDR1 is SQVTM and CDR2 is ANQGSEA. The CDR3 has 13 residues. Trimming took 7 bases from V and 2 from J, leaving 13 bases between them. CDR3 loop: CSALELNTDTQYF. CDR3 coding DNA: TGCAGCGCCCTGGAGCTGAACACAGATACGCAGTATTTT.

This clone was seen once. This chain joins TRBV10-3 and TRBJ2-2; 7 nucleotides agree with TRBD1. V was clipped by 10 bases and J by 5 bases; unmatched bases: 7. The CDR3 totals 13 residues. Germline V gene lookup returns CDR1 ENHRY and CDR2 SYGVKD. The CDR3 is CATGTAGTGELFF. CDR3 in DNA: TGTGCCACCGGGACAGCTGGGACCGGGGAGCTGTTTTTT.

This clone was counted once. The chain joins TRBV30 to TRBJ2-2; D is possibly TRBD1 or TRBD2 (5 bases each). Trimming stripped 1 base from V and 6 bases from J, with 15 bases between. There are 15 residues in the CDR3. Germline-derived CDR1 and CDR2 are GTSNPN and SVGIG (reference sequence). CDR3 amino acids: CAWSAGTLGAGELFF. In DNA form, the CDR3 reads TGTGCCTGGAGTGCGGGAACCTTGGGGGCCGGGGAGCTGTTTTTT.

The chain joins TRBV5-5 to TRBJ1-2; the match to TRBD1 covers 12 bases. V gave up 4 bases and J gave up 8 bases; unmatched junction bases: 12. The CDR3 extends over 16 amino acids. Germline V gene data show CDR1 as SGHKS and CDR2 as YYEKEE (reference sequence). CDR3 bases: TGTGCCAGCAGCCTCCCCGGGACAGGGGGCCCCGTGGGCTACACCTTC. This translates into CASSLPGTGGPVGYTF.

The chain uses TRBV5-8 and TRBJ2-7, with D possibly TRBD2 on 7 matching bases. This CDR3 spans 15 amino acids. The V end lost 4 bases, the J end lost 7 bases, and 21 bases lay between the germline ends. The germline V gene encodes CDR1 SGHTS and CDR2 YDEGEE. The chain's CDR3 is CASSEVGRGNREQYF. The CDR3 region has the DNA TGTGCCAGCAGCGAGGTGGGGAGGGGGAATCGGGAGCAGTACTTC.

The chain combines TRBV28 with TRBJ1-5; D is unclear. The CDR3 spans 14 residues. Germline-derived CDR1 and CDR2 are MDHEN and SYDVKM. Trimming left V 6 bases short and J 0 bases short, with 9 bases between. DNA for the CDR3: TGTGCCAGCAGCCCATGGGGTAGCAATCAGCCCCAGCATTTT. It translates to CASSPWGSNQPQHF. Complete variable domain (other parts from reference TRBV28 and TRBJ1-5): DVKVTQSSRYLVKRTGEKVFLECVQDMDHENMFWYRQDPGLGLRLIYFSYDVKMKEKGDIPEGYSVSREKKERFSLILESASTNQTSMYLCASSPWGSNQPQHFGDGTRLSIL.

The chain carries TRBV4-1 and TRBJ1-2; 12 positions agree with TRBD1. CDR3 length: 17 residues. Germline assignment: CDR1 MGHRA and CDR2 YSYEKL. V lost 3 bases, J lost 7 bases, and 12 bases stayed unmatched. The CDR3 DNA reads as TGCGCCAGCAGCCATATGGGGACAGGGGGCGCCCGTTCTGGCTACACCTTC. This translates into CASSHMGTGGARSGYTF.

V usage is TRBV18 and J usage is TRBJ1-2; perhaps TRBD1 as D (5 bases). There are 15 residues in the CDR3. Trimming took 3 bases from V and 0 from J, leaving 11 bases between them. CDR1 is KGHSH and CDR2 is LQKENI in the germline V gene. CDR3 in DNA: TGTGCCAGCTCACCCTTCGGGACGGCTAACTATGGCTACACCTTC. It codes for CASSPFGTANYGYTF.

This chain joins TRBV19 and TRBJ1-1; 10 bases align to TRBD1. Germline loops: CDR1 LNHDA, CDR2 SQIVND (reference sequence). V shed 6 bases and J 4 bases; nucleotides not matched to a gene: 11. The CDR3 is made up of 16 amino acids. The CDR3 region is CASSSRDRGRTTEAFF. CDR3 DNA sequence: TGTGCCAGTAGCTCCCGGGACAGGGGCAGAACCACTGAAGCTTTCTTT.

This clone was recorded only once. The chain uses TRBV5-1 and TRBJ2-1; the match to TRBD2 covers 8 bases. Germline CDR1 reads SGHRS; CDR2 reads YFSETQ. J gave up 7 bases and V 6 bases, and 12 bases lay outside the gene matches. This CDR3 contains 15 residues. The CDR3: CASMTSAEGGNEQFF. CDR3 bases: TGCGCCAGCATGACTAGCGCCGAGGGTGGGAATGAGCAGTTCTTC.

Turning to this clone: Other DNA sequences from this sample encode an identical CDR3 as well. CDR3 nucleotides: TGTGCCAGCAGTGGGGGTCAGCCCCAGCATTTT. Its translation is CASSGGQPQHF. The chain combines TRBV2 with TRBJ1-5; D remains ambiguous. Germline assignment: CDR1 SNHLY and CDR2 FYNNEI. V was pared by 4 bases and J by 6 bases, with 4 bases between. The CDR3 has 11 residues. The whole variable domain, remainder taken from reference TRBV2 and TRBJ1-5, is EPEVTQTPSHQVTQMGQEVILRCVPISNHLYFYWYRQILGQKVEFLVSFYNNEISEKSEIFDDQFSVERPDGSNFTLKIRSTKLEDSAMYFCASSGGQPQHFGDGTRLSIL.

The chain employs TRBV11-3 and TRBJ2-7; 13 bases agree with TRBD2. V lost 4 bases and J lost 9; bases outside the gene matches: 9. The CDR3 totals 15 residues. In germline, CDR1 is SGHNT, CDR2 YENEEA. The CDR3 nucleotides are TGTGCCAGCAGCTCCGCCGGGACTAGCGGGACGCGGCAGTACTTC. Its translation: CASSSAGTSGTRQYF.

Turning to this clone: Other DNA sequences from this sample encode an identical CDR3 as well. V and J are TRBV7-9 and TRBJ2-3, with D tentatively TRBD1 (5 bases). Trimming shortened V by 3 bases and J by 0 bases, and 7 bases separated the two germline ends. The CDR3 is 14 amino acids. Germline loops: CDR1 SEHNR, CDR2 FQNEAQ (reference sequence). The CDR3 sequence is CASSFDRSTDTQYF. The DNA of the CDR3 is TGTGCCAGCAGCTTCGACAGAAGCACAGATACGCAGTATTTT.